The present T cell receptor beta chain was sequenced within a study of graft-versus-host responses after intestinal transplantation. Of note for this clone: Its antigen remains unknown.

The table came from immunoSEQ multiplex PCR; TCRdb's copy has only in-frame clones and leaves some out. The data contain more than 65,000 clones, more than 85% of them singletons. This specimen was unstimulated CD8+ T cells sorted from spleen or lymph node cells, taken before transplant. This receptor was identified in a human donor who was the organ donor for an intestinal transplant.

This CDR3 reads CASRGSYEQYF. CDR3 in DNA: TGTGCCAGCAGGGGCTCCTACGAGCAGTACTTC. J is TRBJ2-5 and V is TRBV27; the D is unclear. TRBJ2-7 matches the DNA end more closely, so the J call is doubtful. There are 11 residues in the CDR3. CDR1 and CDR2 from the germline V gene are MNHEY and SMNVEV (reference sequence).